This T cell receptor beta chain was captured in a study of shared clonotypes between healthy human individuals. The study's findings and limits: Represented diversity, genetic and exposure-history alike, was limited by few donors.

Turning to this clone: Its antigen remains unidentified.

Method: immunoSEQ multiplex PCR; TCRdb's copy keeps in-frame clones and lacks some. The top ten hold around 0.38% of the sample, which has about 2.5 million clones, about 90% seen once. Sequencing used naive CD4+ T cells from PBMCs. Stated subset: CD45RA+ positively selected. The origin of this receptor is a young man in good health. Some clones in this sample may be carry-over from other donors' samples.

CDR3 region: CASSLELAGGEQYF. CDR3 nucleotides: TGTGCCAGCAGCTTGGAACTAGCGGGAGGCGAGCAGTACTTC. The V call is TRBV5-4, the J call TRBJ2-7; 12 bases are shared with TRBD2. V lost 0 bases to trimming and J lost 6 bases; unmatched junction nucleotides: 1. Germline V lookup: CDR1 SGHNT, CDR2 YYREEE (reference sequence). This CDR3 has 14 residues.